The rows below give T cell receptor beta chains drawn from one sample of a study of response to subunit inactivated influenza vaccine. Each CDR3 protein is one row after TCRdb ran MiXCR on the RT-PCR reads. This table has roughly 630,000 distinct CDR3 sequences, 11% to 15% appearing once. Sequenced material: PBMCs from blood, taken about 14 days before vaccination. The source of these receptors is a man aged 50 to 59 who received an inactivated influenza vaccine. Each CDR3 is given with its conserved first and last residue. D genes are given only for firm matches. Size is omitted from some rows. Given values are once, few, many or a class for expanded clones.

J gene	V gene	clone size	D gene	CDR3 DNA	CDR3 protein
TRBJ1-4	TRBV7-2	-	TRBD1	TGTGCCAGCAGCCAAGAACAGGGGGCGCGTGGAAAACTGTTTTTT	CASSQEQGARGKLFF
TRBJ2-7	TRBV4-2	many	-	TGTGCCAGCAGCCAGCTAGTGGGACAAGCCTACGAGCAGTACTTC	CASSQLVGQAYEQYF
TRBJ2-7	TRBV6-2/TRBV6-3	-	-	TGTGCCAGCAGGCGGGGAGGCGTGCAGTACTTC	CASRRGGVQYF
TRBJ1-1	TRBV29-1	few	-	TGCAGCGACCTCGACAGAGAGGAAAACACTGAAGCTTTCTTT	CSDLDREENTEAFF
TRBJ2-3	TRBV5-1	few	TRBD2	TGCGCCAGCAGCCCATCGGGAGGGGTGACAGATACGCAGTATTTT	CASSPSGGVTDTQYF
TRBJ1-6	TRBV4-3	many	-	TGCGCCAGCAGCCAAGATGGGGGGCCTCGGTCACCCCTCCACTTT	CASSQDGGPRSPLHF
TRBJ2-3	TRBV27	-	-	TGTGCCAGCCTTCCTACAGATACGCAGTATTTT	CASLPTDTQYF
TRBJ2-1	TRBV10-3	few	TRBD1	TGTGCCATCAGTGAACTAAAAGGGGGGACAGGGATAAATGAGCAGTTCTTC	CAISELKGGTGINEQFF
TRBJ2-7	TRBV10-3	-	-	TGTGCCATCAGTGTAGAACGGACCTACGAGCAGTACTTC	CAISVERTYEQYF
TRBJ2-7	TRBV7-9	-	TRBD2	TGTGCCAGCAGCTCCAACATGGGCGGGGGTTCCTACGAGCAGTACTTC	CASSSNMGGGSYEQYF
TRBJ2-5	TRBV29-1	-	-	TGCAGCGTCCCGGGGGCGAGTTGGGAGACCCAGTACTTC	CSVPGASWETQYF
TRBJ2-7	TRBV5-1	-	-	TGCGCCAGCAGCTTGGCTCCGCAAACCTACGAGCAGTACTTC	CASSLAPQTYEQYF
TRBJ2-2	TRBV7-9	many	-	TGTGCCAGCAGCCCAGTACCCCCCGGGGAGCTGTTTTTT	CASSPVPPGELFF
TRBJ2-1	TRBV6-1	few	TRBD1	TGTGCCAGCAGTCCAGGGACAGGGGTGATTAATGAGCAGTTCTTC	CASSPGTGVINEQFF
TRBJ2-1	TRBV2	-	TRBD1	TGTGCCACCCCGGACAGGGGGGCCCCCAATGAGCAGTTCTTC	CATPDRGAPNEQFF
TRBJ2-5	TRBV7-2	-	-	TGTGCCAGCAGCTCTATGAGGACGCCCCAAGAGACCCAGTACTTC	CASSSMRTPQETQYF
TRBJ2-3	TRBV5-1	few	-	TGCGCCAGCAGCCCTCAGAGGGGAGATACGCAGTATTTT	CASSPQRGDTQYF
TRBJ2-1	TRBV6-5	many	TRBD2	TGTGCCAGCAGTTACTCTGGGCTAGCGGGCTACAATGAGCAGTTCTTC	CASSYSGLAGYNEQFF